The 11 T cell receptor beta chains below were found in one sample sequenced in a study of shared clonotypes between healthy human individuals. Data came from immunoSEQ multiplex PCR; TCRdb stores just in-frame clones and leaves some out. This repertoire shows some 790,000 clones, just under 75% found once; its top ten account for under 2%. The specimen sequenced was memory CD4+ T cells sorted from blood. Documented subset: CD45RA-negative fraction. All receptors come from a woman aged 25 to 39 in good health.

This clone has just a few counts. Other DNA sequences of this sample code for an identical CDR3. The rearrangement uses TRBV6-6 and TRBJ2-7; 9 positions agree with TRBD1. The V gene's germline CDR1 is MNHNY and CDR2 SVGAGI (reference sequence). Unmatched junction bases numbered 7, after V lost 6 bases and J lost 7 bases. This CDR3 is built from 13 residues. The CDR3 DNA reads TGTGCCAGCAGAGGACAGGGGATAGGAGAGCAGTACTTC. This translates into CASRGQGIGEQYF.

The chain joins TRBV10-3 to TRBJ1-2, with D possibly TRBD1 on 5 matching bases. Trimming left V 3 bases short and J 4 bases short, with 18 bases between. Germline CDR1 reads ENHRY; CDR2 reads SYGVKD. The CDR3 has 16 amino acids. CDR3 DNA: TGTGCCATCAGTGATAAGCCAGGGACGTTTTTCTATGGCTACACCTTC. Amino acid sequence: CAISDKPGTFFYGYTF.

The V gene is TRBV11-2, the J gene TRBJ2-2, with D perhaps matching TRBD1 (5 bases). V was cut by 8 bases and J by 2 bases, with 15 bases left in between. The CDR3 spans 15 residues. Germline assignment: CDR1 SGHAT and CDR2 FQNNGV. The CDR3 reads CASDGQGLNTGELFF. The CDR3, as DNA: TGTGCCAGCGACGGGCAGGGCCTCAACACCGGGGAGCTGTTTTTT.

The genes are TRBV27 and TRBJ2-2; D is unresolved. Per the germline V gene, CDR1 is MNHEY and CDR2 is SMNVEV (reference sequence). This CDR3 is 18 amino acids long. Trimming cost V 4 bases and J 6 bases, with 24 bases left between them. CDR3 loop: CASSYPRRRHSPPGELFF. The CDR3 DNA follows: TGTGCCAGCAGTTACCCCCGTCGCCGACACTCTCCACCCGGGGAGCTGTTTTTT.

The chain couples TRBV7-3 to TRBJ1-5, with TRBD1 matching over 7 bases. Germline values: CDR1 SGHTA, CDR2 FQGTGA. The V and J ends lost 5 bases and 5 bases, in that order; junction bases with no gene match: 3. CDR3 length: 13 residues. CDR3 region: CASSPDRDQPQHF. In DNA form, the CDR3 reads TGTGCCAGCAGCCCCGACAGGGATCAGCCCCAGCATTTT.

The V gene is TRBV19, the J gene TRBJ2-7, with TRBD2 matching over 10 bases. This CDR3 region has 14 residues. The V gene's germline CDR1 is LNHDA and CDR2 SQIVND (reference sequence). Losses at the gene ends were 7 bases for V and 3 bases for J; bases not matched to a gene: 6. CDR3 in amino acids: CASNKGLADYEQYF. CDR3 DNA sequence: TGTGCCAGTAACAAAGGACTAGCGGACTACGAGCAGTACTTC.

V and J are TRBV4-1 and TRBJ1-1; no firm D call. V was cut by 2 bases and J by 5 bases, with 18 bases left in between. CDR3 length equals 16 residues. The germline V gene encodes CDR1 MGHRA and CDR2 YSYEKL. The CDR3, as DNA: TGCGCCAGCAGCCAAACCGAGAATCAAGGGCGTACTGAAGCTTTCTTT. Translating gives CASSQTENQGRTEAFF.

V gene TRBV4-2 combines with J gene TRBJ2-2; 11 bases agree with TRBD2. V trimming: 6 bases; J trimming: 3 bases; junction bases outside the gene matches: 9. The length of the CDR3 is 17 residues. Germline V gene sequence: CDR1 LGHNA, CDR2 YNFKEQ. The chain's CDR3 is CASRALAGDGYTGELFF. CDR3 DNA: TGTGCCAGCAGAGCACTAGCGGGAGACGGGTACACCGGGGAGCTGTTTTTT.

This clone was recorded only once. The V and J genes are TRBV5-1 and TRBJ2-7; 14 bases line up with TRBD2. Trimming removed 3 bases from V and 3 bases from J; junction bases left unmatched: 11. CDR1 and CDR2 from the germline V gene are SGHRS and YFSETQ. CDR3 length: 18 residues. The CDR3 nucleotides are TGCGCCAGCAGCTCGGCCTTGACTAGCGGGAGGGACCTCTACGAGCAGTACTTC. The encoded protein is CASSSALTSGRDLYEQYF.

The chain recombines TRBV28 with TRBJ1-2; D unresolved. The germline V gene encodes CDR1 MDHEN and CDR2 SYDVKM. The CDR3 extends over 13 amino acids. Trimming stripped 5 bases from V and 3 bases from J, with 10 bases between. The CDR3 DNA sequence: TGTGCCAGCAGTCCCACAGCGTACTATGGCTACACCTTC. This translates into CASSPTAYYGYTF.

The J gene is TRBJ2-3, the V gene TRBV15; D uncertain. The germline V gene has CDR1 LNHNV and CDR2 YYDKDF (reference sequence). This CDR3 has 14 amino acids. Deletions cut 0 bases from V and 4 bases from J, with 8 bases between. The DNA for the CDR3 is TGTGCCACCAGCAGAGATAGTCGAGCAGATACGCAGTATTTT. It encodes CATSRDSRADTQYF. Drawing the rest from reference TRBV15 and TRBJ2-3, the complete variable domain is DAMVIQNPRYQVTQFGKPVTLSCSQTLNHNVMYWYQQKSSQAPKLLFHYYDKDFNNEADTPDNFQSRRPNTSFCFLDIRSPGLGDTAMYLCATSRDSRADTQYFGPGTRLTVL.